This T cell receptor beta chain stems from a study of OX40 agonist ivuxolimab in advanced cancers. Study-wide context: Patient treatment consisted of intravenous ivuxolimab administration every 2 weeks at 0.01 to 10 mg/kg. Dose-escalation cases comprised hepatocellular carcinoma, melanoma, renal cell or head and neck cancer. Findings of the study overall: Those patients achieving a partial response at 0.1-3.0 mg/kg showed among the lowest clonal expansion. On average, a greater number of expanded clones characterised CD8+ T cells relative to CD4+.

As for this clone: Antigen: not known.

Generated by immunoSEQ multiplex PCR, the TCRdb table keeps only in-frame clones and is missing some. The table includes tens of thousands of clones, 80% to 90% detected once. Germline V CDR1 and CDR2: MRHNA, SNTAGT. The CDR3 is 15 amino acids. V was shortened by 0 bases and J by 0 bases, with 6 bases between the two germline ends. This receptor was identified in an adult with an advanced solid tumor such as melanoma, head and neck, liver or kidney cancer. J is TRBJ2-1 and V is TRBV6-4; possible D gene TRBD2, 6 bases. The sample consisted of CD4+ or CD8+ T cells sorted from blood, taken in a trial of the OX40 agonist ivuxolimab. The CDR3 region is CASSDSAGSYNEQFF. As DNA, the CDR3 is TGTGCCAGCAGTGACTCAGCGGGCTCCTACAATGAGCAGTTCTTC.